Described below is a single T cell receptor (beta chain) sequence and its context. The CDR3 has 16 amino acids. The V gene end was trimmed by 5 bases and the J gene end by 6 bases; junction bases not matched to a gene: 5. Germline V lookup: CDR1 SNHLY, CDR2 FYNNEI. Researchers took RNA transcripts and amplified the TCR beta CDR3 regions from them. An initial round of RT-PCR targeting the TCR CDR3 relied on the HTBI primer set. TCRdb reprocessed the multiplex PCR reads via MiXCR and lists one record per CDR3 protein. The sample shows 550,000 to 800,000 distinct CDR3 sequences, around 15% of them seen only once. The data derive from a study of T cells in Graves' hyperthyroidism and ophthalmopathy. Whole-study context: Pretreatment peripheral blood was obtained at initial diagnosis.

If no ophthalmopathy progression occurred within 18 months, Graves' hyperthyroidism was stable. This TCR came from a man over 45 with Graves' hyperthyroidism. The V and J genes are TRBV2 and TRBJ2-2; 14 nucleotides align to TRBD2. Sequences were obtained from blood. CDR3 DNA: TGTGCCAGCAGTCCCGGGACTAGCGGGAGCCCCGGGGAGCTGTTTTTT. Its translation: CASSPGTSGSPGELFF. The whole variable domain, remainder taken from reference TRBV2 and TRBJ2-2, is EPEVTQTPSHQVTQMGQEVILRCVPISNHLYFYWYRQILGQKVEFLVSFYNNEISEKSEIFDDQFSVERPDGSNFTLKIRSTKLEDSAMYFCASSPGTSGSPGELFFGEGSRLTVL.